The 18 T cell receptor beta chains below come from one sample, sequenced in a study of OX40 agonist ivuxolimab in advanced cancers. Profiling relied on immunoSEQ multiplex PCR, and the TCRdb table lists in-frame clones only, not all of them. Here the sample spans 84,000 or so clones, about 80% being singletons. The sample in question was CD4+ or CD8+ T cells sorted from blood, obtained in a trial of the OX40 agonist ivuxolimab. These receptors were collected from an adult with an advanced solid tumor such as melanoma, head and neck, liver or kidney cancer.

V is TRBV6-5 and J is TRBJ2-1, with 15 positions matching TRBD2. Trimming removed 6 bases from V and 6 bases from J; junction bases left unmatched: 3. Germline lookup yields CDR1 MNHEY and CDR2 SVGAGI. The length of the CDR3 is 15 residues. In DNA, the CDR3 is TGTGCCAGCAGACGGGGACTAGCGGGGGGCAATGAGCAGTTCTTC. It is translated as CASRRGLAGGNEQFF.

The gene calls are TRBV7-9 and TRBJ2-7; 9 nucleotides align to TRBD1. Germline V gives CDR1 SEHNR, CDR2 FQNEAQ (reference sequence). The J segment lost 12 bases and the V segment lost 5 bases, leaving 14 bases of the junction unmatched. The CDR3 length is 14 residues. CDR3 region: CASSPKDRGTYAYF. The CDR3 nucleotides read TGTGCCAGCAGCCCCAAGGACAGGGGAACGTACGCGTACTTC.

This chain joins TRBV27 and TRBJ2-1, with TRBD1 identical over 7 bases. In germline, CDR1 is MNHEY, CDR2 SMNVEV (reference sequence). The CDR3 consists of 15 residues. V lost 5 bases, J lost 4 bases, and 8 bases stayed unmatched. Here the CDR3 reads CASSPGQALYNEQFF. The CDR3 bases are TGTGCCAGCAGTCCTGGACAGGCGCTATACAATGAGCAGTTCTTC.

This chain uses TRBV5-6 with TRBJ2-2; 7 bases line up with TRBD1. Germline loops: CDR1 SGHDT, CDR2 YYEEEE. There are 14 residues in the CDR3. The ends lost 4 bases at V and 2 bases at J; junction bases unmatched: 2. Here the CDR3 DNA reads TGTGCCAGCAGCAGGGACAGAAACACCGGGGAGCTGTTTTTT. This encodes CASSRDRNTGELFF.

This sequence joins TRBV7-2 and TRBJ2-7; D perhaps matches TRBD2 (6 bases). The germline V gene has CDR1 SGHTA and CDR2 FQGNSA. V was pared by 5 bases and J by 0 bases, with 11 bases between. The CDR3 runs 14 residues. The CDR3 nucleotides are TGTGCCAGCAGCCCCCGGGACTCCTCCTACGAGCAGTACTTC. It is translated as CASSPRDSSYEQYF.

J is TRBJ2-5 and V is TRBV11-2; the D gene is possibly TRBD1 (6 bases). Germline values: CDR1 SGHAT, CDR2 FQNNGV. The V end was cut by 5 bases, the J end by 0 bases, with 16 bases between. This CDR3 spans 16 amino acids. The CDR3 bases are TGTGCCAGCAGCCCGCACGGGACAAAGTACCAAGAGACCCAGTACTTC. This gives the protein CASSPHGTKYQETQYF.

The chain recombines TRBV7-9 with TRBJ1-5; D is unclear. The germline V and J ends were trimmed by 5 bases and 3 bases, with 20 bases remaining between them. The CDR3 is 17 amino acids. Germline V gene data show CDR1 as SEHNR and CDR2 as FQNEAQ (reference sequence). The CDR3 DNA reads TGTGCCAGCAGCCCCCCTCCTCTGGGCGGAAACAATCAGCCCCAGCATTTT. The encoded protein is CASSPPPLGGNNQPQHF. Full variable domain (outside the CDR3, taken from reference TRBV7-9 and TRBJ1-5): DTGVSQNPRHKITKRGQNVTFRCDPISEHNRLYWYRQTLGQGPEFLTYFQNEAQLEKSRLLSDRFSAERPKGSFSTLEIQRTEQGDSAMYLCASSPPPLGGNNQPQHFGDGTRLSIL.

The rearrangement joins TRBV5-1 to TRBJ2-1; 9 positions agree with TRBD2. The V gene end was trimmed by 2 bases and the J gene end by 8 bases; junction bases not matched to a gene: 8. Germline CDR1 is SGHRS and CDR2 is YFSETQ. The CDR3 is made up of 15 amino acids. CDR3 sequence: CASSFVSGGRDEQFF. CDR3 coding DNA: TGCGCCAGCAGCTTCGTTAGCGGGGGAAGAGATGAGCAGTTCTTC.

The J gene is TRBJ2-6, the V gene TRBV28; D unclear. The germline CDR1 and CDR2 sequences are MDHEN and SYDVKM. V lost 5 bases to trimming and J lost 4 bases, with 6 bases between them. This CDR3 comprises 13 residues. As DNA, the CDR3 is TGTGCCAGCAGTCCCCCGGGGGCCAACGTCCTGACTTTC. It codes for CASSPPGANVLTF.

This clone occurred a few times. The chain employs TRBV7-8 and TRBJ1-5, with D possibly matching TRBD1 (6 bases). V dropped 7 bases and J dropped 5 bases, with 15 bases sitting between them. The germline V gene has CDR1 SGHVS and CDR2 FQNEAQ. This CDR3 spans 14 amino acids. CDR3 region: CASMEQGWYQPQHF. CDR3 in DNA: TGTGCCAGCATGGAACAGGGTTGGTATCAGCCCCAGCATTTT.

This rearrangement joins TRBV7-2 to TRBJ2-3; D may be TRBD2 (5 bases). The germline V gene has CDR1 SGHTA and CDR2 FQGNSA. There are 15 residues in the CDR3. V was trimmed by 1 base and J by 1 base, leaving 9 bases between them. CDR3 coding DNA: TGTGCCAGCAGCTTAGTGGGAGATGGCACAGATACGCAGTATTTT. Encoded protein: CASSLVGDGTDTQYF.

V gene TRBV18 combines with J gene TRBJ1-3; 7 bases align to TRBD1. CDR1 KGHSH and CDR2 LQKENI come from the germline V gene. CDR3 length: 14 amino acids. V shed 3 bases, J shed 4 bases, and the junction held 3 bases outside the gene matches. CDR3 protein: CASSPGTDGNTIYF. DNA of the CDR3: TGTGCCAGCTCACCCGGGACAGACGGAAACACCATATATTTT.

The CDR3 DNA sequence: TGCGCCAGCAGCTCAGTCGGGGACTCTGGAAACACCATATATTTT. This sequence encodes CASSSVGDSGNTIYF. V usage is TRBV5-1 and J usage is TRBJ1-3; D is unclear. Between the trimmed V and J ends, which lost 3 bases and 0 bases, there was a span of 10 bases. The length of the CDR3 is 15 residues. The germline CDR1 and CDR2 sequences are SGHRS and YFSETQ.

V and J are TRBV7-2 and TRBJ2-1; the match to TRBD1 covers 8 bases. The V and J ends lost 5 bases and 15 bases, in that order; junction bases with no gene match: 9. CDR1 is SGHTA, CDR2 FQGNSA, per germline. CDR3 length: 12 residues. This CDR3 is CASSPLAGGAFF. The CDR3 DNA sequence: TGTGCCAGCAGCCCACTCGCAGGGGGCGCGTTCTTC. Drawing the rest from reference TRBV7-2 and TRBJ2-1, the complete variable domain is GAGVSQSPSNKVTEKGKDVELRCDPISGHTALYWYRQSLGQGLEFLIYFQGNSAPDKSGLPSDRFSAERTGGSVSTLTIQRTQQEDSAVYLCASSPLAGGAFFGPGTRLTVL.

The rearrangement joins TRBV2 to TRBJ2-7; 7 positions agree with TRBD1. J gave up 0 bases and V 8 bases, and 4 bases lay outside the gene matches. Germline V CDR1 and CDR2: SNHLY, FYNNEI. The CDR3 length is 13 residues. Here the CDR3 reads CASDRVSSYEQYF. CDR3 bases: TGTGCCAGCGACAGGGTTAGCTCCTACGAGCAGTACTTC. The full variable domain, rest sourced from reference TRBV2 and TRBJ2-7, is EPEVTQTPSHQVTQMGQEVILRCVPISNHLYFYWYRQILGQKVEFLVSFYNNEISEKSEIFDDQFSVERPDGSNFTLKIRSTKLEDSAMYFCASDRVSSYEQYFGPGTRLTVT.

This chain connects TRBV30 to TRBJ1-4; D is possibly TRBD1 (5 bases). This CDR3 comprises 14 residues. V was cut by 3 bases and J by 5 bases, with 13 bases left in between. The germline CDR1 and CDR2 sequences are GTSNPN and SVGIG (reference sequence). The CDR3 DNA sequence: TGTGCCTGGAGGCCCGGAGGGGCAAATGAAAAACTGTTTTTT. Translated: CAWRPGGANEKLFF. The variable domain in full, with the rest retrieved from reference TRBV30 and TRBJ1-4, is SQTIHQWPATLVQPVGSPLSLECTVEGTSNPNLYWYRQAAGRGLQLLFYSVGIGQISSEVPQNLSASRPQDRQFILSSKKLLLSDSGFYLCAWRPGGANEKLFFGSGTQLSVL.

This chain uses TRBV19 with TRBJ1-1; D remains ambiguous. There are 15 residues in the CDR3. V lost 0 bases to trimming and J lost 4 bases, with 12 bases between them. Per the germline V gene, CDR1 is LNHDA and CDR2 is SQIVND (reference sequence). The chain's CDR3 is CASSIDHTPATEAFF. The CDR3 coding sequence is TGTGCCAGTAGTATAGATCACACCCCGGCCACTGAAGCTTTCTTT.

The V gene is TRBV6-1, the J gene TRBJ2-7; D call uncertain. Germline CDR1 MNHNS, CDR2 SASEGT. Trimming took off 1 base at V and 4 bases at J, with 5 bases between the two ends. The CDR3 loop spans 12 amino acids. The CDR3 nucleotides read TGTGCCAGCAGTGAAGGGGTTTACGAGCAGTACGTC. It is translated as CASSEGVYEQYV.